These 31 T cell receptor beta chains came from one sample sequenced in a study of blood T cell repertoires in COVID-19. Produced via immunoSEQ multiplex PCR; TCRdb's table is partial and in-frame only. This table has more than 65,000 clones, around 91% appearing once. The sample taken for sequencing was peripheral blood. These receptors were collected from a human donor in a cohort sampled during active COVID-19.

This rearrangement joins TRBV27 to TRBJ1-2, with 7 bases identical to TRBD1. CDR3 length equals 13 residues. From germline, CDR1 is MNHEY and CDR2 SMNVEV (reference sequence). J gave up 7 bases and V 2 bases, and 4 bases lay outside the gene matches. CDR3 protein: CASSLGQGGGYTF. CDR3 nucleotide sequence: TGTGCCAGCAGTTTAGGCCAGGGGGGTGGCTACACCTTC.

V is TRBV5-1 and J is TRBJ2-7, with D possibly being TRBD2 (6 bases). The germline CDR1 and CDR2 sequences are SGHRS and YFSETQ. Trimming took off 0 bases at V and 1 base at J, with 14 bases between the two ends. This CDR3 comprises 16 residues. The CDR3 loop is CASSLAPGLASYEQYF. The CDR3 DNA reads as TGCGCCAGCAGCTTGGCCCCGGGACTCGCATCCTACGAGCAGTACTTC.

This clone was detected only once. The rearrangement uses TRBV2 and TRBJ2-6, with 8 bases aligning to TRBD1. CDR1 and CDR2 from the germline V gene are SNHLY and FYNNEI. J lost 0 bases, V lost 1 base, and 11 bases had no gene match. CDR3 size: 20 residues. The chain's CDR3 is CASSEDGTGTGFSGANVLTF. In nucleotides, the CDR3 is TGTGCCAGCAGTGAAGACGGGACAGGTACAGGGTTCTCTGGGGCCAACGTCCTGACTTTC.

This chain joins TRBV11-2 and TRBJ2-7; D may be TRBD1 (5 bases). Germline loops: CDR1 SGHAT, CDR2 FQNNGV. V lost 2 bases and J 3 bases, leaving 20 bases between the germline ends. The CDR3 extends over 17 amino acids. The CDR3 DNA reads TGTGCCAGCAGCTTAAACCAGGGCTCGAACTTCATCTACGAGCAGTACTTC. Amino acids: CASSLNQGSNFIYEQYF.

The chain combines TRBV11-2 with TRBJ1-4, with TRBD1 as a possible D gene (5 bases). The CDR3 contains 15 residues. Trimming took off 5 bases at V and 2 bases at J, with 12 bases between the two ends. Germline V gene data show CDR1 as SGHAT and CDR2 as FQNNGV. CDR3 nucleotides: TGTGCCAGCAGCCCGCTGCGGGGGACTAATGAAAAACTGTTTTTT. It is translated as CASSPLRGTNEKLFF.

The gene calls are TRBV5-1 and TRBJ2-1, with 10 bases matching TRBD2. The CDR3 has 16 residues. J lost 5 bases, V lost 4 bases, and 9 bases had no gene match. Germline CDR1 and CDR2: SGHRS and YFSETQ. CDR3 sequence (DNA): TGCGCCAGCAGCGACCTAACTAGCGGGGTGGACAATGAGCAGTTCTTC. Its translation: CASSDLTSGVDNEQFF.

The rearrangement uses TRBV24-1 and TRBJ2-7; no definite D call. The CDR3 totals 14 residues. The germline V and J ends were trimmed by 4 bases and 0 bases, with 9 bases remaining between them. Germline V gene data show CDR1 as KGHDR and CDR2 as SFDVKD. CDR3 in amino acids: CATSDPGSSYEQYF. The CDR3 nucleotides are TGTGCCACCAGTGACCCCGGGTCCTCCTACGAGCAGTACTTC.

J is TRBJ1-6 and V is TRBV2, with 10 bases lining up with TRBD1. CDR3 length: 15 residues. The germline V gene has CDR1 SNHLY and CDR2 FYNNEI. Unmatched junction bases numbered 8, after V lost 6 bases and J lost 9 bases. The chain's CDR3 is CASRRTGGTSSPLHF. The CDR3 DNA reads TGTGCCAGCAGGCGGACAGGGGGTACGAGTTCACCCCTCCACTTT.

In DNA form, the CDR3 reads TGTGCCTGGAGTAGGTGGCGGGGGAACACTGAAGCTTTCTTT. Protein product: CAWSRWRGNTEAFF. This sequence joins TRBV30 and TRBJ1-1, with D uncertain. The CDR3 contains 14 residues. Trimming took 2 bases from V and 1 from J, leaving 11 bases between them. CDR1 is GTSNPN and CDR2 is SVGIG in the germline V gene (reference sequence).

The chain employs TRBV30 and TRBJ2-7; 12 bases align to TRBD2. This CDR3 region has 14 residues. V shed 2 bases, J shed 4 bases, and the junction held 3 bases outside the gene matches. Germline CDR1 GTSNPN, CDR2 SVGIG (reference sequence). The CDR3: CAWSKTSGGYEQYF. CDR3 DNA sequence: TGTGCCTGGAGTAAGACTAGCGGGGGTTACGAGCAGTACTTC. Full variable domain (remainder filled in from reference TRBV30 and TRBJ2-7): SQTIHQWPATLVQPVGSPLSLECTVEGTSNPNLYWYRQAAGRGLQLLFYSVGIGQISSEVPQNLSASRPQDRQFILSSKKLLLSDSGFYLCAWSKTSGGYEQYFGPGTRLTVT.

This rearrangement joins TRBV5-6 to TRBJ2-7; weak D call: TRBD2 (6 bases). Germline lookup yields CDR1 SGHDT and CDR2 YYEEEE. V shed 1 base and J shed 6 bases, with 11 bases lying between them. This CDR3 spans 13 amino acids. The CDR3 DNA is TGTGCCAGCAGCTTGTCTTCCGGGGGCGAGCAGTACTTC. It codes for CASSLSSGGEQYF.

The chain has TRBV10-2 and TRBJ1-5, with 7 bases aligning to TRBD1. Germline V gives CDR1 WSHSY, CDR2 SAAADI. CDR3 size: 15 residues. Germline trimming cut 0 bases from V and 5 bases from J; bases unmatched to any gene: 4. The CDR3 loop is CASSESDRADQPQHF. In nucleotides, the CDR3 is TGCGCCAGCAGTGAGTCCGACAGGGCGGATCAGCCCCAGCATTTT.

V is TRBV5-1 and J is TRBJ1-6; D is unclear. The CDR3 extends over 13 amino acids. The V end was cut by 4 bases, the J end by 7 bases, with 9 bases between. Per the germline V gene, CDR1 is SGHRS and CDR2 is YFSETQ. CDR3 in amino acids: CASSPTGNSPLHF. CDR3 bases: TGCGCCAGCAGCCCGACGGGAAATTCACCCCTCCACTTT.

Only one count was recorded for this clone. The chain is built from TRBV5-5 and TRBJ1-5, with a weak D call TRBD1 (5 bases). This CDR3 is built from 12 residues. Germline CDR1 is SGHKS and CDR2 is YYEKEE (reference sequence). The ends were cut back, 5 bases at V and 9 bases at J, with 12 bases in the middle. This CDR3 is CASRRQNGPQHF. CDR3 DNA sequence: TGTGCCAGCAGAAGACAGAATGGGCCCCAGCATTTT. Full variable domain (outside the CDR3, taken from reference TRBV5-5 and TRBJ1-5): DAGVTQSPTHLIKTRGQQVTLRCSPISGHKSVSWYQQVLGQGPQFIFQYYEKEERGRGNFPDRFSARQFPNYSSELNVNALLLGDSALYLCASRRQNGPQHFGDGTRLSIL.

The genes are TRBV2 and TRBJ1-5; 7 nucleotides line up with TRBD1. This CDR3 has 18 amino acids. The ends lost 6 bases at V and 1 base at J; junction bases unmatched: 15. Germline CDR1 and CDR2: SNHLY and FYNNEI. The CDR3 here is CASRATGTLPRSNQPQHF. The CDR3 DNA is TGTGCCAGCAGGGCGACAGGGACCCTCCCGCGGAGCAATCAGCCCCAGCATTTT.

V and J are TRBV7-8 and TRBJ1-5, with D possibly TRBD1 on 5 matching bases. V dropped 0 bases and J dropped 0 bases, with 15 bases sitting between them. The germline V gene has CDR1 SGHVS and CDR2 FQNEAQ. The CDR3 loop spans 18 amino acids. The CDR3: CASSLAGGLDYSNQPQHF. The CDR3 DNA reads TGTGCCAGCAGCTTAGCCGGGGGATTGGATTATAGCAATCAGCCCCAGCATTTT.

The genes are TRBV6-1 and TRBJ1-6; 7 nucleotides align to TRBD1. The CDR3 has 18 amino acids. CDR1 MNHNS and CDR2 SASEGT come from the germline V gene. The V gene end was trimmed by 2 bases and the J gene end by 3 bases; junction bases not matched to a gene: 10. CDR3 nucleotide sequence: TGTGCCAGCAGTGAATTCGGAGGGGGCACTTTCTATAATTCACCCCTCCACTTT. This translates into CASSEFGGGTFYNSPLHF.

The V call is TRBV9, the J call TRBJ2-1; perhaps TRBD1 as D (5 bases). Trimming stripped 0 bases from V and 9 bases from J, with 7 bases between. The V gene's germline CDR1 is SGDLS and CDR2 YYNGEE. The CDR3 contains 12 residues. The CDR3 is CASSVEGREQFF. As DNA, the CDR3 is TGTGCCAGCAGCGTAGAGGGGCGTGAGCAGTTCTTC.

The chain combines TRBV4-3 with TRBJ2-7, with D perhaps matching TRBD1 (5 bases). The V and J ends lost 0 bases and 3 bases respectively, with 12 bases between them. The CDR3 runs to 15 residues. CDR1 and CDR2 from the germline V gene are LGHNA and YSLEER. CDR3 region: CASSQELGQGYEQYF. The CDR3 region has the DNA TGCGCCAGCAGCCAAGAACTGGGCCAGGGCTACGAGCAGTACTTC.

The rearrangement uses TRBV4-2 and TRBJ1-2, with unresolved D. CDR1 is LGHNA, CDR2 YNFKEQ, per germline. V shed 3 bases and J shed 0 bases, with 11 bases lying between them. CDR3 length equals 15 residues. The CDR3: CASSQENVPNYGYTF. The CDR3 nucleotides are TGTGCCAGCAGCCAGGAGAACGTTCCTAACTATGGCTACACCTTC.

CDR3 in amino acids: CASSLEDRGGVGYTF. In nucleotides, the CDR3 is TGTGCCAGCAGCTTGGAGGACAGGGGAGGGGTTGGCTACACCTTC. The chain employs TRBV5-6 and TRBJ1-2, with 9 nucleotides matching TRBD1. Germline V gene sequence: CDR1 SGHDT, CDR2 YYEEEE. Trimming cost V 0 bases and J 7 bases; bases outside gene matches: 7. This CDR3 has 15 amino acids.

The rearrangement joins TRBV5-6 to TRBJ1-2; 7 nucleotides line up with TRBD1. This CDR3 has 14 amino acids. V lost 2 bases and J lost 1; bases outside the gene matches: 2. Germline-derived CDR1 and CDR2 are SGHDT and YYEEEE. DNA for the CDR3: TGTGCCAGCAGCTTTCAGGGGGGTAACTATGGCTACACCTTC. Translation: CASSFQGGNYGYTF. Together with reference TRBV5-6 and TRBJ1-2, the CDR3 gives the full variable domain: DAGVTQSPTHLIKTRGQQVTLRCSPKSGHDTVSWYQQALGQGPQFIFQYYEEEERQRGNFPDRFSGHQFPNYSSELNVNALLLGDSALYLCASSFQGGNYGYTFGSGTRLTVV.

This chain joins TRBV20-1 and TRBJ1-1; D gene unclear. The V end lost 3 bases, the J end lost 0 bases, and 8 bases lay between the germline ends. Germline-derived CDR1 and CDR2 are DFQATT and SNEGSKA (reference sequence). The CDR3 runs to 13 residues. In nucleotides, the CDR3 is TGCAGTGCTAGTCGGGGATTGAACACTGAAGCTTTCTTT. It translates to CSASRGLNTEAFF.

The V and J genes are TRBV6-5 and TRBJ1-2; D remains unclear. The CDR3 covers 12 residues. The V gene's germline CDR1 is MNHEY and CDR2 SVGAGI. Trimming cost V 8 bases and J 2 bases, with 9 bases left between them. CDR3: CASLGGNYGYTF. The CDR3 DNA reads TGTGCCAGCTTGGGCGGGAACTATGGCTACACCTTC.

The V and J genes are TRBV7-4 and TRBJ2-7; 12 nucleotides line up with TRBD2. V trimming: 5 bases; J trimming: 0 bases; junction bases outside the gene matches: 5. The CDR3 is 16 residues long. The germline gives CDR1 SGHVT, CDR2 SQSDAQ. The CDR3 DNA reads as TGTGCCAGCAGCGCCCGACTAGCGGGGGACTCCTACGAGCAGTACTTC. The encoded protein is CASSARLAGDSYEQYF.

The rearrangement joins TRBV14 to TRBJ1-2, with D unclear. Germline values: CDR1 SGHDN, CDR2 FVKESK. The CDR3 is 14 amino acids. V was cut by 0 bases and J by 4 bases, with 9 bases left in between. In DNA form, the CDR3 reads TGTGCCAGCAGCCAAGATCCAGCTAGCTATGGCTACACCTTC. Protein sequence: CASSQDPASYGYTF.

The sample holds a few counts of this clone. This rearrangement joins TRBV5-4 to TRBJ1-1; 7 bases are a match to TRBD1. V dropped 3 bases and J dropped 4; count of bases not matched to a gene: 6. CDR1 is SGHNT and CDR2 is YYREEE in the germline V gene (reference sequence). This CDR3 spans 14 amino acids. CDR3 coding DNA: TGTGCCAGCAGCTCAGGGGGATTAGGCACTGAAGCTTTCTTT. Translation gives CASSSGGLGTEAFF.

The J gene is TRBJ1-5, the V gene TRBV2, with D maybe TRBD1 (6 bases). The germline CDR1 and CDR2 sequences are SNHLY and FYNNEI. V shed 6 bases and J shed 1 base, with 16 bases lying between them. The CDR3 spans 16 residues. The CDR3 nucleotides are TGTGCCAGCAGACCCGCAGGGGCCATAAGCAATCAGCCCCAGCATTTT. Residues: CASRPAGAISNQPQHF.

The V and J genes are TRBV5-1 and TRBJ2-7; a weak D match, TRBD1 (5 bases). Germline CDR1 SGHRS, CDR2 YFSETQ. The CDR3 runs 14 residues. Trimming left V 1 base short and J 3 bases short, with 11 bases between. CDR3 protein: CASSLRQGDYEQYF. Written as DNA, the CDR3 is TGCGCCAGCAGCTTGAGGCAGGGCGACTACGAGCAGTACTTC.

The chain has TRBV27 and TRBJ2-7; no definite D call. V gave up 2 bases and J gave up 4 bases, with 6 bases separating them. Germline V gives CDR1 MNHEY, CDR2 SMNVEV (reference sequence). The CDR3 is 12 amino acids. CDR3 sequence reads: CASSLTGYEQYF. The CDR3 DNA sequence: TGTGCCAGCAGTTTAACGGGTTACGAGCAGTACTTC.

This sequence joins TRBV11-2 and TRBJ2-7, with D perhaps TRBD2 (6 bases). The CDR3 is 16 residues long. Germline CDR1 is SGHAT and CDR2 is FQNNGV. V shed 5 bases and J shed 0 bases, with 17 bases lying between them. This CDR3 reads CASSLYMGTASYEQYF. Here the CDR3 DNA reads TGTGCCAGCAGCCTTTATATGGGGACTGCCTCCTACGAGCAGTACTTC.